The clone carrying this T cell receptor beta chain has more than one count but fewer than ten. No antigen is known for it. TCRdb itself ran the 5' RACE reads through MiXCR, one entry per CDR3 protein. The table shows under 130,000 distinct CDR3 sequences, with around 24% occurring only once. This CDR3 has 14 amino acids. Germline-derived CDR1 and CDR2 are MNHEY and SVGAGI. The germline V and J ends were trimmed by 4 bases and 5 bases, with 14 bases remaining between them. This sample is drawn from a study of CD8 T cells in ankylosing spondylitis. General study findings and limits: Matched ankylosing spondylitis synovial fluid reportedly contained a significantly enriched population of disease-linked clones. Disease-linked clones bore a CD8+ phenotype, appearing relatively rarely in peripheral blood. Prior work had noted some motif variants in reactive arthritis blood and synovial fluid.

The source is a male donor with ankylosing spondylitis. This sequence joins TRBV6-5 and TRBJ1-1; the D gene is possibly TRBD1 (5 bases). Sequenced input: synovial fluid, either unsorted or a sorted T cell fraction (not recorded which). DNA for the CDR3: TGTGCCAGCAGTTCCCAATCACAGGCGACTGAAGCTTTCTTT. Amino acid sequence: CASSSQSQATEAFF.